This T cell receptor (beta chain) originates from a study of T cell responses to AZD1222 COVID-19 vaccine. Repertoires were generated with immunoSEQ multiplex PCR, while TCRdb's copy carries only in-frame clones and drops some. The data show approximately 150,000 clones, 85% to 90% seen once. The CDR3 sequence is 13 residues long. Trimming took 0 bases from V and 5 from J, leaving 10 bases between them. Germline loops: CDR1 GTSNPN, CDR2 SVGIG (reference sequence). This rearrangement joins TRBV30 to TRBJ1-1; D gene ambiguous. The receptor was isolated from an adult who received the AZD1222 COVID-19 vaccine. Sequencing was performed on peripheral blood, taken 28 days after the second AZD1222 dose. CDR3: CAWSVTGGTEAFF. For the CDR3, the DNA is TGTGCCTGGAGTGTGACGGGAGGGACTGAAGCTTTCTTT.